One and the same sample provided the 3 T cell receptor beta chains below, sequenced in a study of blood T cells in healthy people across ages. Sample-barcoded 5' priming and a J-beta primer mix drove a second PCR of 7 to 11 cycles. TCRdb ran MiXCR on the 5' RACE reads and lists one entry per CDR3 protein. Among 1.2 million to 1.5 million distinct CDR3 sequences listed, approximately 60% were seen once. Sequences were obtained from blood. The receptors derive from a man between 18 and 29 years old in good health.

CDR3 sequence: CASSLEINTDTQYF. CDR3 in DNA: TGTGCCAGCAGCTTAGAGATAAACACAGATACGCAGTATTTT. This chain joins TRBV7-2 and TRBJ2-3, with D unresolved. The ends were cut back, 1 base at V and 2 bases at J, with 7 bases in the middle. The CDR3 consists of 14 residues. The germline CDR1 and CDR2 sequences are SGHTA and FQGNSA.

The count of this clonotype is one. This chain links TRBV6-1 with TRBJ2-1; the match to TRBD2 covers 12 bases. The CDR3 length is 16 residues. Germline V lookup: CDR1 MNHNS, CDR2 SASEGT. Trimming removed 3 bases from V and 9 bases from J; junction bases left unmatched: 9. This CDR3 is CASSDPPSGRASEQFF. The CDR3 DNA reads as TGTGCCAGCAGTGACCCCCCTAGCGGGAGGGCCAGTGAGCAGTTCTTC.

This clonotype was seen a handful of times. The gene calls are TRBV4-1 and TRBJ1-4; D gene ambiguous. V lost 4 bases, J lost 0 bases, and 9 bases lay in between. CDR1 and CDR2 (germline): MGHRA, YSYEKL. This CDR3 is 15 amino acids long. CDR3 sequence reads: CASSPQSATNEKLFF. The CDR3, as DNA: TGCGCCAGCAGCCCCCAGTCAGCAACTAATGAAAAACTGTTTTTT.